This record concerns one T cell receptor (beta chain) sequence. Treatment reported: some 20 received Ad26.COV2.S at low or high dose, single or two shots; about five received placebo; per-sample allocation not given. It was on day 63 after the first vaccine or placebo injection that samples were taken. Assay used: immunoSEQ multiplex PCR; TCRdb lists only in-frame clones, some missing. The sample includes roughly 320,000 clones, 70% to 90% of them seen just once. Trimming removed 1 base at V and 5 bases at J, with 8 bases between. The CDR3 runs 14 residues. Germline assignment: CDR1 SGHTA and CDR2 FQGTGA. The sample comes from a study of Ad26.COV2.S vaccination and SARS-CoV-2 variants. In the study overall: Administration of Ad26.COV2.S was intramuscular, either once or twice 56 days apart.

This chain links TRBV7-3 with TRBJ2-2; D is undetermined. The TCR sequence derives from a person aged 18 to 59 who received the Ad26.COV2.S COVID-19 vaccine or a placebo. Sequencing used peripheral blood, obtained in a trial of Ad26.COV2.S vaccine versus placebo. The CDR3 sequence is CASSLSFGTGELFF. The CDR3 nucleotides read TGTGCCAGCAGCTTAAGTTTTGGAACCGGGGAGCTGTTTTTT.